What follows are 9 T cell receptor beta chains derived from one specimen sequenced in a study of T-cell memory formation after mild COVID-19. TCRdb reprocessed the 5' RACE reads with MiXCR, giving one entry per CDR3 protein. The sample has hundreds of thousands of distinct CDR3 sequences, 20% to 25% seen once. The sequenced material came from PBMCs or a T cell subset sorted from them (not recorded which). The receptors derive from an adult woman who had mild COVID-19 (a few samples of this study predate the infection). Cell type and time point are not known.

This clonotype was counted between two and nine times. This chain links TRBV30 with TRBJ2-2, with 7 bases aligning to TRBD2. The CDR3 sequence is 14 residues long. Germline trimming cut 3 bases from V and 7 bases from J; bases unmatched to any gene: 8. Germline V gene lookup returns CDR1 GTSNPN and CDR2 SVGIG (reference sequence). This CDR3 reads CAWSHGGSGGELFF. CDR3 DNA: TGTGCCTGGAGCCACGGGGGGAGCGGCGGGGAGCTGTTTTTT.

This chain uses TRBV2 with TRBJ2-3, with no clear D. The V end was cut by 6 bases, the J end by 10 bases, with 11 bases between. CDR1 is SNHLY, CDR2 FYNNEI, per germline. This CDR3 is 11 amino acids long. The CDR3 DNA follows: TGTGCCAGCAGCTCCAGTACCCCGCAGTATTTT. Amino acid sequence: CASSSSTPQYF.

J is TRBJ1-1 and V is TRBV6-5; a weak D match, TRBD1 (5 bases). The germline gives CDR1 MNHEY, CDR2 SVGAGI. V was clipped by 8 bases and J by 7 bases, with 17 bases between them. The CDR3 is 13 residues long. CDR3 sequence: CASGEQRRGEAFF. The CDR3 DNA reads TGTGCCAGCGGGGAACAGCGAAGGGGTGAAGCTTTCTTT.

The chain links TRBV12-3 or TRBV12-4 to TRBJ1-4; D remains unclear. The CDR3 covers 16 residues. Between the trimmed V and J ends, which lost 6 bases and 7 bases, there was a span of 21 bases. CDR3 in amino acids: CASRRRSGPGREKLFF. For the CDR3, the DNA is TGTGCCAGCAGAAGAAGGTCAGGACCCGGTCGTGAAAAACTGTTTTTT.

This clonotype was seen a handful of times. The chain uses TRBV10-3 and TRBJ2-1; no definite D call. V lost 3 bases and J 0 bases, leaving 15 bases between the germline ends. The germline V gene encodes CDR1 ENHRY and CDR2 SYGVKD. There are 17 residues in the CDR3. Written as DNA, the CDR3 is TGTGCCATCAGTGACCTGACTCCGGCGAACTCCTACAATGAGCAGTTCTTC. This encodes CAISDLTPANSYNEQFF.

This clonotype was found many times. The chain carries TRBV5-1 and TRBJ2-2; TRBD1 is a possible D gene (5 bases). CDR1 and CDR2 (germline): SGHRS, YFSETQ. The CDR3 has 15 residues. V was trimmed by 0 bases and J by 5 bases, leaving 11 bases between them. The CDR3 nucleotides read TGCGCCAGCAGCTTGGAGGCAGGGAAGACCGGGGAGCTGTTTTTT. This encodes CASSLEAGKTGELFF. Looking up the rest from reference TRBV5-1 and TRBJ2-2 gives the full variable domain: KAGVTQTPRYLIKTRGQQVTLSCSPISGHRSVSWYQQTPGQGLQFLFEYFSETQRNKGNFPGRFSGRQFSNSRSEMNVSTLELGDSALYLCASSLEAGKTGELFFGEGSRLTVL.

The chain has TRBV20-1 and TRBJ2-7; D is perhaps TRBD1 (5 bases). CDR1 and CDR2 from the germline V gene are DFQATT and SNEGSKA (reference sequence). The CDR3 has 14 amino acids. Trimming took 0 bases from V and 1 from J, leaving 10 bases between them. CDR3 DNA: TGCAGTGCTAGAGATCTCGACAGTTCCTACGAGCAGTACTTC. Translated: CSARDLDSSYEQYF.

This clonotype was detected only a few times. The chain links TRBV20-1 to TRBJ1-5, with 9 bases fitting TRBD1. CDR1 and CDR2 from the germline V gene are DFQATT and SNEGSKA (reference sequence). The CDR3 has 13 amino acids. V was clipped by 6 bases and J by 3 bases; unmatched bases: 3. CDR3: CSARTGANQPQHF. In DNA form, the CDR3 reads TGCAGTGCAAGGACAGGGGCCAATCAGCCCCAGCATTTT.

The DNA of the CDR3 is TGTGCCAGCTTGTTTGAGGGGGGCCCCACTGAAGCTTTCTTT. Amino acids: CASLFEGGPTEAFF. V usage is TRBV6-2 or TRBV6-3 and J usage is TRBJ1-1, with a weak D call TRBD1 (6 bases). The CDR3 sequence is 14 residues long. Deletions cut 8 bases from V and 4 bases from J, with 17 bases between. Germline V lookup: CDR1 MNHEY, CDR2 SVGEGT.